Below are 21 T cell receptor beta chains sequenced from a single sample in a study of Tregs in tolerant kidney transplant recipients. Data came from immunoSEQ multiplex PCR; TCRdb stores just in-frame clones and leaves some out. This sample has 50,000 to 80,000 clones; 95% to 98% occur once, and the top ten carry 0.34%. The source material was Tregs from blood, sampled before the transplant. The source of these receptors is a human donor who received a combined kidney and bone marrow transplant.

This chain connects TRBV5-8 to TRBJ2-1; 7 bases align to TRBD2. The CDR3 is 12 residues long. CDR1 is SGHTS and CDR2 is YDEGEE in the germline V gene. Trimming took 3 bases from V and 10 from J; bases not matched to a gene: 4. CDR3 sequence reads: CASSWGGWEQFF. DNA of the CDR3: TGTGCCAGCAGCTGGGGGGGATGGGAGCAGTTCTTC.

The J gene is TRBJ1-1, the V gene TRBV9; TRBD1 is a possible D gene (5 bases). The V gene lost 0 bases and the J gene lost 3 bases, with 6 bases spanning the gap. The CDR3 has 13 residues. From germline, CDR1 is SGDLS and CDR2 YYNGEE. The CDR3 nucleotides read TGTGCCAGCAGCGTAGCAGGGCACACTGAAGCTTTCTTT. It is translated as CASSVAGHTEAFF.

As for this clone: Relative to the germline gene, one junction end is altered; a read error may explain this. The rearrangement links TRBV5-6 to TRBJ2-7, with D unclear. Germline loops: CDR1 SGHDT, CDR2 YYEEEE. The CDR3 is 11 amino acids. The CDR3 spells CASSLSSEQYF. The CDR3 DNA reads as TGTGCCAGCAGCTTGTCCTCCGAGCAGTACTTC.

This chain connects TRBV2 to TRBJ1-5; D might be TRBD1 (6 bases). The CDR3 runs to 14 residues. The V gene lost 3 bases and the J gene lost 6 bases, with 12 bases spanning the gap. Germline assignment: CDR1 SNHLY and CDR2 FYNNEI. The CDR3 DNA is TGTGCCAGCAGTGAGAACAGGGCTAGTCAGCCCCAGCATTTT. Its translation is CASSENRASQPQHF.

This chain uses TRBV15 with TRBJ2-3; 10 bases agree with TRBD2. Germline CDR1 and CDR2: LNHNV and YYDKDF (reference sequence). The CDR3 loop spans 15 amino acids. The J segment lost 2 bases and the V segment lost 8 bases, leaving 7 bases of the junction unmatched. CDR3 amino acids: CATAKLAGFTDTQYF. CDR3 bases: TGTGCCACCGCAAAACTAGCGGGGTTCACAGATACGCAGTATTTT.

The V call is TRBV5-1, the J call TRBJ2-1; TRBD2 aligns across 9 bases. The V gene's germline CDR1 is SGHRS and CDR2 YFSETQ. With 1 base clipped from V and 0 bases from J, the junction kept 17 bases outside the gene matches. The CDR3 totals 21 residues. The CDR3 coding sequence is TGCGCCAGCAGCTTGTATTATAGCGGGAGACTATCCTTGAGCTCCTACAATGAGCAGTTCTTC. Translation: CASSLYYSGRLSLSSYNEQFF.

This rearrangement joins TRBV27 to TRBJ1-3; perhaps TRBD1 as D (6 bases). Germline V gene data show CDR1 as MNHEY and CDR2 as SMNVEV (reference sequence). Deletions cut 3 bases from V and 8 bases from J, with 11 bases between. The CDR3 contains 13 residues. CDR3 sequence: CASSFRQGYTIYF. The CDR3 bases are TGTGCCAGCAGTTTCCGGCAGGGGTACACCATATATTTT.

The V call is TRBV23-1, the J call TRBJ1-1; 9 nucleotides line up with TRBD1. TRBV23-1 is recorded as an ORF, its role being uncertain. J lost 5 bases, V lost 3 bases, and 16 bases had no gene match. This CDR3 has 18 amino acids. Here the CDR3 DNA reads TGCGCCAGCAGTCAGTGCTCCGGGACAGGGAAGAAGAGGACTGAAGCTTTCTTT. It codes for CASSQCSGTGKKRTEAFF.

The chain employs TRBV6-1 and TRBJ2-1; TRBD2 aligns across 11 bases. Germline-derived CDR1 and CDR2 are MNHNS and SASEGT. This CDR3 has 15 residues. The junction had 3 bases not matched to a gene; V was cut back by 6 bases and J by 2 bases. The chain's CDR3 is CASSWGLAAYNEQFF. CDR3 sequence (DNA): TGTGCCAGCAGCTGGGGACTAGCGGCCTACAATGAGCAGTTCTTC.

The genes are TRBV7-6 and TRBJ2-2; the match to TRBD2 covers 9 bases. Germline V lookup: CDR1 SGHVS, CDR2 FNYEAQ. The V gene end was trimmed by 1 base and the J gene end by 5 bases; junction bases not matched to a gene: 2. The CDR3 length is 15 residues. CDR3 loop: CASSLVAGETGELFF. CDR3 coding DNA: TGTGCCAGCAGCTTAGTAGCGGGAGAAACCGGGGAGCTGTTTTTT.

V gene TRBV27 combines with J gene TRBJ2-7; 9 nucleotides align to TRBD1. This CDR3 contains 15 residues. Germline V CDR1 and CDR2: MNHEY, SMNVEV (reference sequence). Germline trimming cut 5 bases from V and 2 bases from J; bases unmatched to any gene: 7. CDR3 in DNA: TGTGCCAGCAGTAGTTGGACAGGGGACCCCTACGAGCAGTACTTC. Translation gives CASSSWTGDPYEQYF.

The chain links TRBV29-1 to TRBJ2-7; D not resolved. Germline loops: CDR1 SQVTM, CDR2 ANQGSEA. The V end was cut by 1 base, the J end by 2 bases, with 3 bases between. The CDR3 totals 11 residues. CDR3 in amino acids: CSVEATYEQYF. As DNA, the CDR3 is TGCAGCGTTGAAGCTACCTACGAGCAGTACTTC.

The chain couples TRBV9 to TRBJ1-2, with 8 bases aligning to TRBD1. The CDR3 sequence is 17 residues long. V lost 1 base, J lost 6 bases, and 14 bases stayed unmatched. Germline CDR1 and CDR2: SGDLS and YYNGEE. The CDR3 protein is CASSVRALTGVIHGYTF. CDR3 DNA sequence: TGTGCCAGCAGCGTAAGGGCCTTGACAGGGGTAATCCATGGCTACACCTTC.

This clone was observed once. This rearrangement joins TRBV30 to TRBJ2-4, with D maybe TRBD1 (6 bases). Deletions cut 8 bases from V and 8 bases from J, with 19 bases between. In germline, CDR1 is GTSNPN, CDR2 SVGIG (reference sequence). The CDR3 has 13 amino acids. The CDR3 DNA sequence: TGTGCCAGAAGTCAGGGGTTTGGGGACATTCAGTACTTC. Translated, it gives CARSQGFGDIQYF.

This rearrangement joins TRBV7-9 to TRBJ2-3; D is perhaps TRBD1 (6 bases). The V end lost 3 bases, the J end lost 2 bases, and 9 bases lay between the germline ends. CDR3 length equals 14 residues. Germline lookup yields CDR1 SEHNR and CDR2 FQNEAQ (reference sequence). The CDR3 loop reads CASSLGAFTDTQYF. The CDR3 DNA reads TGTGCCAGCAGCTTGGGGGCGTTCACAGATACGCAGTATTTT.

This chain connects TRBV7-8 to TRBJ2-4; maybe TRBD2 (5 bases). Germline values: CDR1 SGHVS, CDR2 FQNEAQ. Deletions cut 1 base from V and 6 bases from J, with 16 bases between. This CDR3 region has 16 residues. The CDR3 region has the DNA TGTGCCAGCAGCTTAGGGGGTCGGAGGTTGAGAAACATTCAGTACTTC. Amino acids: CASSLGGRRLRNIQYF.

The chain uses TRBV5-1 and TRBJ2-2; 12 bases agree with TRBD2. The V gene end was trimmed by 3 bases and the J gene end by 3 bases; junction bases not matched to a gene: 0. Germline loops: CDR1 SGHRS, CDR2 YFSETQ. The length of the CDR3 is 15 residues. CDR3 nucleotide sequence: TGCGCCAGCAGCTCTAGCGGGGGGGACACCGGGGAGCTGTTTTTT. Its protein is CASSSSGGDTGELFF. Full variable domain (missing parts from reference TRBV5-1 and TRBJ2-2): KAGVTQTPRYLIKTRGQQVTLSCSPISGHRSVSWYQQTPGQGLQFLFEYFSETQRNKGNFPGRFSGRQFSNSRSEMNVSTLELGDSALYLCASSSSGGDTGELFFGEGSRLTVL.

The V call is TRBV30, the J call TRBJ1-2, with TRBD1 identical over 8 bases. The ends lost 7 bases at V and 4 bases at J; junction bases unmatched: 2. The CDR3 consists of 11 residues. CDR1 is GTSNPN, CDR2 SVGIG, per germline (reference sequence). The CDR3 protein is CALTGGYGYTF. The CDR3 DNA reads TGTGCCTTAACAGGGGGCTATGGCTACACCTTC.

The chain is built from TRBV7-8 and TRBJ1-3, with 8 nucleotides matching TRBD1. CDR3 size: 19 residues. Unmatched junction bases numbered 14, after V lost 4 bases and J lost 0 bases. The V gene's germline CDR1 is SGHVS and CDR2 FQNEAQ. The CDR3 DNA follows: TGTGCCAGCAGCTCGGGACAGGATTGGATGGGGATCTCTGGAAACACCATATATTTT. This encodes CASSSGQDWMGISGNTIYF.

This chain uses TRBV2 with TRBJ1-2; TRBD1 aligns across 7 bases. Losses at the gene ends were 6 bases for V and 4 bases for J; bases not matched to a gene: 11. The CDR3 is 15 amino acids. In germline, CDR1 is SNHLY, CDR2 FYNNEI. CDR3 sequence: CASRENRGGGYGYTF. The DNA for the CDR3 is TGTGCCAGCAGGGAAAACAGGGGAGGAGGCTATGGCTACACCTTC.

This sequence joins TRBV5-1 and TRBJ2-2, with D uncertain. The germline gives CDR1 SGHRS, CDR2 YFSETQ. The V end lost 4 bases, the J end lost 6 bases, and 13 bases lay between the germline ends. The length of the CDR3 is 14 residues. This CDR3 is CASSPLPKPGELFF. The DNA for the CDR3 is TGCGCCAGCAGCCCATTGCCCAAGCCCGGGGAGCTGTTTTTT.